This T cell receptor beta chain appears in the sequencing data of a study of CD8 T cells in Susac syndrome. Reverse transcription used roughly 0.5 to 1 ug RNA and random hexamers. The immunoSEQ assay covered 54 Vbeta and 13 Jbeta segments for CDR3. Each CDR3 protein is one row after TCRdb ran MiXCR on the immunoSEQ multiplex PCR reads. This table has around 130,000 distinct CDR3 sequences, over 75% appearing once. TCR beta was sequenced from blood CD8+ and CD4+ T cells. Relapsing-remitting disease, either stable or active, was present in the multiple sclerosis controls, who were treatment-naive patients. As regards this clonotype: Its antigen is unidentified.

Study findings and constraints: The relatively small number of individuals in the TCR sequencing and HLA analysis was acknowledged by the study.

Sequencing used CD8+ T cells from PBMCs. The origin of this receptor is a human donor with multiple sclerosis.

The CDR3 DNA is TGTGCCAGCAGTTTTTCCCTTCCGAGACTAGCGGGCTTTACAGATACGCAGTATTTT. It yields the protein CASSFSLPRLAGFTDTQYF. This rearrangement joins TRBV6-5 to TRBJ2-3; 10 bases are a match to TRBD2. With 4 bases clipped from V and 3 bases from J, the junction kept 16 bases outside the gene matches. CDR1 and CDR2 (germline): MNHEY, SVGAGI. The CDR3 has 19 residues.